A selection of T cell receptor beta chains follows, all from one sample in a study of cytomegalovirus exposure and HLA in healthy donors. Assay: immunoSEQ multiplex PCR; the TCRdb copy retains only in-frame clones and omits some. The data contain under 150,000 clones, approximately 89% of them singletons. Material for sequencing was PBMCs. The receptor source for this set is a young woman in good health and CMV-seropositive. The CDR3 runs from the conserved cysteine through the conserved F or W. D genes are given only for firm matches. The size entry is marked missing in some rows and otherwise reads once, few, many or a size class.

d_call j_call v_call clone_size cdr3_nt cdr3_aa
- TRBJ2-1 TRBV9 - TGTGCCAGCAACTCGCCCACTTACAATGAGCAGTTCTTC CASNSPTYNEQFF
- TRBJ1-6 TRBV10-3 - TGTGCCAGCACTCACCCAAATTCACCCCTCCACTTT CASTHPNSPLHF
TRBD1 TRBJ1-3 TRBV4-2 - TGTGCCAGCAGCCAGTGGACAGGGTCTGGAAACACCATATATTTT CASSQWTGSGNTIYF
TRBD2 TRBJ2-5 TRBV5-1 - TGCGCCAGCAGCATCCTCCATAGCGGGGAGACCCAGTACTTC CASSILHSGETQYF
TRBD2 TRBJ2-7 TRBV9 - TGTGCCAGCAGCTCAGGGGGACTAGCGGGAATCGAGCAGTACTTC CASSSGGLAGIEQYF
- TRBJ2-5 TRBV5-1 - TGCGCCAGCAGCCCAGGAGAGACCCAGTACTTC CASSPGETQYF
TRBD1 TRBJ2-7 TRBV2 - TGTGCCAGCAGTGGGGGACAGGGGGCCGTCGAGCAGTACTTC CASSGGQGAVEQYF
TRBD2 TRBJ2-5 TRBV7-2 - TGTGCCAGCAGCTCGGGACTAGCGGGAGGTAGCGTAGAGGAGGTGACCCAGTACTTC CASSSGLAGGSVEEVTQYF
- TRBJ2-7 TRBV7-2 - TGTGCCAGCAGCTTCATAGCGACTTACGAGCAGTACTTC CASSFIATYEQYF
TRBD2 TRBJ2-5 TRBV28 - TGTGCCAGCAGTCTACTAGCGTCATGGGAGACCCAGTACTTC CASSLLASWETQYF
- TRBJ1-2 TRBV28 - TGTGCCAGCAGTTTCGTGCACAGGACCCTCGTGGGCTACACCTTC CASSFVHRTLVGYTF
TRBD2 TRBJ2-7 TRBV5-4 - TGTGCCAGCAGCTTGCCGTTCAAGGGACTAGCGTTCGAGCAGTACTTC CASSLPFKGLAFEQYF
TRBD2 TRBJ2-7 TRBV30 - TGTGCCTGGCACTCTAGCGGGGGCTCCTACGAGCAGTACTTC CAWHSSGGSYEQYF
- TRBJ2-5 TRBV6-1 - TGTGCCAGCAGTGTAGGGGACAAGTTTTCAGAGACCCAGTACTTC CASSVGDKFSETQYF
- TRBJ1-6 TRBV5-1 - TGCGCCAGCAGCTTGGAAGGGGGTGTTCGGTCACCCCTCCACTTT CASSLEGGVRSPLHF
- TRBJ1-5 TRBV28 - TGTGCCAGCAGTGACCGGGAAGCCCAGCATTTT CASSDREAQHF
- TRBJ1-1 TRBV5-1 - TGCGCCAGCAGCTTGGCGGGGGGAGTTAACACTGAAGCTTTCTTT CASSLAGGVNTEAFF
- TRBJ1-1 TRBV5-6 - TGTGCCAGCACTCGGGGACTGTTGAACACTGAAGCTTTCTTT CASTRGLLNTEAFF
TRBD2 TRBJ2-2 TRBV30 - TGTGCCTGGAGGGCGGGGGGAAGCGGCGGGGAGCTGTTTTTT CAWRAGGSGGELFF
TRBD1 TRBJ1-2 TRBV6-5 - TGTGCCAGCAGTAGGGGGCGTCTGTTAGGCTACACCTTC CASSRGRLLGYTF
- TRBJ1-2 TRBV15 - TGTGCCACCAGCAAGGGAGGCGGCTATGGCTACACCTTC CATSKGGGYGYTF
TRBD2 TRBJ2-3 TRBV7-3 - TGTGCCAGCAGCTTAACTAGCGGGGGGGATAGCACAGATACGCAGTATTTT CASSLTSGGDSTDTQYF
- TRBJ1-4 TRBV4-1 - TGCTCCAGCAGCCTCCTGGCGGGGGGTGAACTGTTTTTT CSSSLLAGGELFF
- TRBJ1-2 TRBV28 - TGTGCCAGCAGCACTCCGACAGGACCTCGCTACACCTTC CASSTPTGPRYTF
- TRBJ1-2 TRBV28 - TGTGCCAGCAGTTTAGTCGGGGCGGGGCTGTATGGCTACACCTTC CASSLVGAGLYGYTF
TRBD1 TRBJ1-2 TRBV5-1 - TGCGCCAGCAGCCCCTCGGGACAGAGCTATGGCTACACCTTC CASSPSGQSYGYTF
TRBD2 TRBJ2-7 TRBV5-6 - TGTGCCAGCAGCTTGGAACTAGCGGGAGTATACGAGCAGTACTTC CASSLELAGVYEQYF
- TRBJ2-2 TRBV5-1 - TGCGCCAGCAGGGACTTTGCGAGCGCCGGGGAGCTGTTTTTT CASRDFASAGELFF
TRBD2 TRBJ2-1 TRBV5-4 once TGTGCCAGCAGCTTGGGTGGACTAGCGGGAGTAGAGCAGTTCTTC CASSLGGLAGVEQFF
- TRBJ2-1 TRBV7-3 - TGTGCCAGCAGCTTAGGCCCTGGGACTGCGAGCTCCTCCTACAATGAGCAGTTCTTC CASSLGPGTASSSYNEQFF
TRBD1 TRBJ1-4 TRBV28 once TGTGCCAGCAGCTCGACAGGGGAATTTGGAAAACTGTTTTTT CASSSTGEFGKLFF
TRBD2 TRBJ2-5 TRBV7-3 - TGTGCCAGCAGCTCCCATAGCGGGAGGGTGGGAGAGACCCAGTACTTC CASSSHSGRVGETQYF
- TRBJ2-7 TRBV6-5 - TGTGCCAGCAGTCGCGGGGAGTTCCATTACGAGCAGTACTTC CASSRGEFHYEQYF
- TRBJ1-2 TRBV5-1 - TGCGCCAGCAGCCCGGGGGGGAATACTAACTATGGCTACACCTTC CASSPGGNTNYGYTF
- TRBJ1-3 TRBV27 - TGTGCCAGCAGAGAGGGAGCGCTCTCTGGAAACACCATATATTTT CASREGALSGNTIYF
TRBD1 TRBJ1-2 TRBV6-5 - TGTGCCAGCAGTTTGACAGGGAGTAGAGGTGGCTACACCTTC CASSLTGSRGGYTF
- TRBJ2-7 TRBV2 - TGTGCCAGCAGTACTGCTCCACTATCGGCGCAGTACTTC CASSTAPLSAQYF
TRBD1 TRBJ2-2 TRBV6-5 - TGTGCCAGCAGAACGGGACAGCCCACCGGGGAGCTGTTTTTT CASRTGQPTGELFF
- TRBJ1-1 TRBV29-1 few TGCAGCGGGGGGGACACTGAAGCTTTCTTT CSGGDTEAFF
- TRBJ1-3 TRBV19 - TGTGCCAGTAGCTTCTCTGGAAACACCATATATTTT CASSFSGNTIYF
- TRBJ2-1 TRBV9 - TGTGCCAGCAGCGTAGGGGGGACAATTACCTACAATGAGCAGTTCTTC CASSVGGTITYNEQFF
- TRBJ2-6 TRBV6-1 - TGTGCCAGCGCGGGTGTGGCTGGGGCCAACGTCCTGACTTTC CASAGVAGANVLTF
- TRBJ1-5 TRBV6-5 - TGTGCCACTTCAAGCGGGGATAGCAATCAGCCCCAGCATTTT CATSSGDSNQPQHF
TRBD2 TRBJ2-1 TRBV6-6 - TGTGCCAGCAGCCCCTGGGAGGGCTCGAATGAGCAGTTCTTC CASSPWEGSNEQFF
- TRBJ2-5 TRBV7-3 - TGTGCCAGCAGCCCCCGGTACCAAGAGACCCAGTACTTC CASSPRYQETQYF